This is a list of T cell receptor beta chains from one sample in a study of cytomegalovirus exposure and HLA in healthy donors. Sequenced by immunoSEQ multiplex PCR; TCRdb stores in-frame clones only, minus some. The profile shows under 200,000 clones, approximately 80% of them singletons. Sequenced sample: PBMCs. Every receptor here comes from a woman aged 25 to 39 in good health and CMV-seropositive. The CDR3 runs from the conserved cysteine through the conserved F or W. The order of the fields is D gene, J gene, V gene, clone size, CDR3 protein, CDR3 DNA. The D gene is left open where the match is weak. Where a row states a size, it is once, few, many or the class of an expanded clone; other rows omit it.

TRBD1 TRBJ1-1 TRBV7-9 NA CASSSGQGFTEAFF TGTGCCAGCAGCTCCGGACAGGGGTTCACTGAAGCTTTCTTT
NA TRBJ2-1 TRBV19 NA CASTKNGGEQFF TGTGCCAGTACCAAAAATGGGGGGGAGCAGTTCTTC
NA TRBJ1-6 TRBV5-1 few CASTPGWAGSSPLHF TGCGCCAGCACCCCAGGTTGGGCAGGGTCCTCACCCCTCCACTTT
NA TRBJ2-6 TRBV9 NA CASKDIWACGANVLTF TGTGCCAGCAAGGATATCTGGGCCTGTGGGGCCAACGTCCTGACTTTC
NA TRBJ2-5 TRBV4-1 NA CASSQGRWETQYF TGCGCCAGCAGCCAGGGCAGGTGGGAGACCCAGTACTTC
NA TRBJ1-3 TRBV9 NA CASSVTVLGRGSGNTIYF TGTGCCAGCAGCGTAACGGTCCTAGGACGGGGCTCTGGAAACACCATATATTTT
TRBD1 TRBJ1-1 TRBV5-8 NA CASSPGRTGATEAFF TGTGCCAGCAGCCCGGGGCGGACAGGGGCCACTGAAGCTTTCTTT
TRBD1 TRBJ1-6 TRBV11-2 NA CASSPGQSNSPLHF TGTGCCAGCAGCCCGGGACAGTCGAATTCACCCCTCCACTTT
TRBD1 TRBJ1-5 TRBV10-3 NA CAISAGDRGWTTQPQHF TGTGCCATCAGTGCGGGGGACAGGGGTTGGACGACTCAGCCCCAGCATTTT
NA TRBJ2-7 TRBV5-1 NA CASSFDGISYEQYF TGCGCCAGCAGCTTTGACGGGATCTCCTACGAGCAGTACTTC
NA TRBJ1-1 TRBV19 NA CASRTALNTEAFF TGTGCCAGTAGGACAGCCCTAAACACTGAAGCTTTCTTT
TRBD2 TRBJ2-3 TRBV13 NA CASSPRGTSAADTQYF TGTGCCAGCAGCCCCCGTGGGACTAGCGCAGCAGATACGCAGTATTTT